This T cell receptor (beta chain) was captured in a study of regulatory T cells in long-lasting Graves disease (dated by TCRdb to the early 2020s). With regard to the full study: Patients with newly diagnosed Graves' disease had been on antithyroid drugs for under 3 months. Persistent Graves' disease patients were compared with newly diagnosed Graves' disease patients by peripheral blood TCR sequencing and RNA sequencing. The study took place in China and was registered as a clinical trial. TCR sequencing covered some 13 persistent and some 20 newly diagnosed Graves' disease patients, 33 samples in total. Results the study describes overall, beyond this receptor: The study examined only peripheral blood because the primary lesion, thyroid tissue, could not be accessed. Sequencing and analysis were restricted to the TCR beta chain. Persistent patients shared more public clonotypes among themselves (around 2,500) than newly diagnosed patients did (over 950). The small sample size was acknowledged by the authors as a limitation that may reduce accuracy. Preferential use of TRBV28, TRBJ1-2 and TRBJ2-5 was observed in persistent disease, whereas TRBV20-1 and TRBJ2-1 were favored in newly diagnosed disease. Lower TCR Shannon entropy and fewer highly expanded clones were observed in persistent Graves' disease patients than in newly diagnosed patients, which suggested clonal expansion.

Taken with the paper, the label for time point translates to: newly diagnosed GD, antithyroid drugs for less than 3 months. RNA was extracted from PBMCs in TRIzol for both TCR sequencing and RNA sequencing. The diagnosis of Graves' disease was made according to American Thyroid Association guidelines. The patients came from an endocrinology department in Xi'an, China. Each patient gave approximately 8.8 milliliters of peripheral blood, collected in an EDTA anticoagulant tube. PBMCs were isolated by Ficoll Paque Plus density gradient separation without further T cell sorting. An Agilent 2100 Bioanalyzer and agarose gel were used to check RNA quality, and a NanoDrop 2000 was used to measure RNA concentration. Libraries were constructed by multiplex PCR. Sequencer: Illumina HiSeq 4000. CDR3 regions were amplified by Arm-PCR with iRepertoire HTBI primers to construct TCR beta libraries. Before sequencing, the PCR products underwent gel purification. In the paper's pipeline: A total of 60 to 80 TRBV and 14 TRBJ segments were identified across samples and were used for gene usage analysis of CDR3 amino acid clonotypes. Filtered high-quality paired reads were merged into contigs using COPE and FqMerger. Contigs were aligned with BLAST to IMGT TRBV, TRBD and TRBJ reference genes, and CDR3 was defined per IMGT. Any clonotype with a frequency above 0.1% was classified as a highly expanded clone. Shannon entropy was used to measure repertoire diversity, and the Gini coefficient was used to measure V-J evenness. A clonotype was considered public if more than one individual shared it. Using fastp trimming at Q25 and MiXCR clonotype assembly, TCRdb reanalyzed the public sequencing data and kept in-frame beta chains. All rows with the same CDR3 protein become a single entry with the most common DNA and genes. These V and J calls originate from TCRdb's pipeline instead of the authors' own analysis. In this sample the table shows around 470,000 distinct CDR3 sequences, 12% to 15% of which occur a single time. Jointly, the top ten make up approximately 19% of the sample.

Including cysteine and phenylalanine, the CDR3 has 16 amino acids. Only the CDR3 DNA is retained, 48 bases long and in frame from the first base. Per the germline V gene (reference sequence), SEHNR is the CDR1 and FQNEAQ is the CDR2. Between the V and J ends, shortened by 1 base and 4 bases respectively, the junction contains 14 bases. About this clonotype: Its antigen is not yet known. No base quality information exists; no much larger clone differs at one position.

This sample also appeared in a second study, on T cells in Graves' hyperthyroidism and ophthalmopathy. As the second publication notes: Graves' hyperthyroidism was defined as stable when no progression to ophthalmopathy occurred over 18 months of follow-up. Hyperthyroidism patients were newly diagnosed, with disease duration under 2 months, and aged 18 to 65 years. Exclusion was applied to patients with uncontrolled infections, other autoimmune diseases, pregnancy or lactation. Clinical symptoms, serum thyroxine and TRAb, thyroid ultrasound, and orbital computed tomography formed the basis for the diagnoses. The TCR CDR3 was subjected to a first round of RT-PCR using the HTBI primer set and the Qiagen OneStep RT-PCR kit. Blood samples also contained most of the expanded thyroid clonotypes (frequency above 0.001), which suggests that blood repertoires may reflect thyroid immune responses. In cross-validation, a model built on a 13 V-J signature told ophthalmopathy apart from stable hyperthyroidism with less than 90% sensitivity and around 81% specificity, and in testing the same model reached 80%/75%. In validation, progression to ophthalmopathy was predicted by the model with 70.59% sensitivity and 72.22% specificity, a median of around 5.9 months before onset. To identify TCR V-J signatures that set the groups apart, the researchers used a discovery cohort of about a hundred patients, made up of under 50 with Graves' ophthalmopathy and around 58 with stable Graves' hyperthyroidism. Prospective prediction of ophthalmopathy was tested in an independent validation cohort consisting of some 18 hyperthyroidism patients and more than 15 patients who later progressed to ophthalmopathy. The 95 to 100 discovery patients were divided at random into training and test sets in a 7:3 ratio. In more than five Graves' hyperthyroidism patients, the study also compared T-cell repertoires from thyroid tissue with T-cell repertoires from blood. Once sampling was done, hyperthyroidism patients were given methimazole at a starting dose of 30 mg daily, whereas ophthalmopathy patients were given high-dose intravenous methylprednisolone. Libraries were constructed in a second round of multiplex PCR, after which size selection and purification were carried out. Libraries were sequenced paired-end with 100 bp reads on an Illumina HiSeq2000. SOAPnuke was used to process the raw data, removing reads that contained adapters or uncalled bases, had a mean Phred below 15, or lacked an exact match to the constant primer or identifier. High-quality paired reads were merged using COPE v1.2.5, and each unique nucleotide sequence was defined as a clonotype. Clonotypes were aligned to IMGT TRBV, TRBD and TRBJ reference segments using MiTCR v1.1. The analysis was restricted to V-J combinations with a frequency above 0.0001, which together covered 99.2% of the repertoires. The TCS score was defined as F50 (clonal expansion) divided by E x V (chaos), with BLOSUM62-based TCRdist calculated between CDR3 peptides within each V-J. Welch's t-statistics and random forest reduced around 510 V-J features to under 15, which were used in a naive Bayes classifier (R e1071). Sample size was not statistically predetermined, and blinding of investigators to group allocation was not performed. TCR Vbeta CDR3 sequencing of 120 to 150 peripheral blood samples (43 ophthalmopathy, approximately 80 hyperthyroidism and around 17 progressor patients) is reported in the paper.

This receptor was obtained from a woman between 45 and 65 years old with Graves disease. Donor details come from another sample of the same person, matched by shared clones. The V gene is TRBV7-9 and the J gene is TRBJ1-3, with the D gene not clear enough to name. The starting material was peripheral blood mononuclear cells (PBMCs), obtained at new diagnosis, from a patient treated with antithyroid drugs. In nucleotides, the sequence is TGTGCCAGCAGCTTAGAGGCCAGCTTGGGGGGAAACACCATATATTTT. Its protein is CASSLEASLGGNTIYF.